Below are 27 T cell receptor beta chains sequenced from a single sample in a study of blood T cell repertoires in COVID-19. TCRdb's copy holds only in-frame clones and misses some; the assay was immunoSEQ multiplex PCR. The sample lists tens of thousands of clones, roughly four fifths occurring once. The source material was peripheral blood. These receptors all come from a woman in her sixties or seventies with acute or convalescent COVID-19.

This clone has more than one count but fewer than ten. This sequence joins TRBV24-1 and TRBJ2-5, with 10 bases lining up with TRBD1. The CDR3 contains 15 residues. The germline V gene encodes CDR1 KGHDR and CDR2 SFDVKD. The V gene end was trimmed by 3 bases and the J gene end by 5 bases; junction bases not matched to a gene: 5. CDR3 nucleotide sequence: TGTGCCACCAGTGATCCGGGACAGGGGTTTGAGACCCAGTACTTC. It yields the protein CATSDPGQGFETQYF.

The rearrangement links TRBV24-1 to TRBJ2-5; TRBD2 aligns across 8 bases. In germline, CDR1 is KGHDR, CDR2 SFDVKD. The CDR3 is made up of 16 amino acids. V was pared by 3 bases and J by 2 bases, with 7 bases of the junction left unmatched. The CDR3 loop reads CATSDILAGPQETQYF. DNA for the CDR3: TGTGCCACCAGTGATATTCTAGCGGGCCCGCAAGAGACCCAGTACTTC.

This clone was recorded only once. The chain uses TRBV6-4 and TRBJ2-1; D might be TRBD2 (5 bases). The length of the CDR3 is 14 residues. Germline CDR1 is MRHNA and CDR2 is SNTAGT. V lost 5 bases, J lost 7 bases, and 15 bases lay in between. This chain's CDR3 is CASSPLAASNEQFF. DNA for the CDR3: TGTGCCAGCAGTCCGCTAGCCGCCTCGAATGAGCAGTTCTTC.

This rearrangement joins TRBV3-1 (or the pseudogene TRBV3-2) to TRBJ2-1, with TRBD2 matching over 9 bases. CDR1 and CDR2 from the germline V gene are LGHDT and YNNKEL (reference sequence). After removal of 7 bases from V and 6 bases from J, the junction contained 10 bases not matched to a gene. This CDR3 is built from 15 residues. The CDR3 DNA reads as TGTGCCAGCACCGCCGGGACTAGCCCAGTCAATGAGCAGTTCTTC. Amino acid sequence: CASTAGTSPVNEQFF.

V usage is TRBV30 and J usage is TRBJ2-5; D is unresolved. The CDR3 is 14 residues long. Germline lookup yields CDR1 GTSNPN and CDR2 SVGIG (reference sequence). Trimming took 2 bases from V and 3 from J, leaving 13 bases between them. The CDR3 loop reads CAWSTPKRKETQYF. CDR3 nucleotides: TGTGCCTGGAGTACCCCGAAGAGAAAAGAGACCCAGTACTTC.

The genes are TRBV13 and TRBJ2-1; D possibly corresponds to TRBD2 (5 bases). In germline, CDR1 is PRHDT, CDR2 FYEKMQ (reference sequence). Trimming removed 5 bases from V and 6 bases from J, with 14 bases in between. The CDR3 is made up of 14 amino acids. CDR3 DNA sequence: TGTGCCAGCAGCAACGGGGTCCGGGGCAATGAGCAGTTCTTC. It translates to CASSNGVRGNEQFF.

This clone showed up just a few times. The J gene is TRBJ1-5, the V gene TRBV4-1; TRBD1 matches 7 bases. Germline V gene lookup returns CDR1 MGHRA and CDR2 YSYEKL. The J segment lost 4 bases and the V segment lost 2 bases, leaving 14 bases of the junction unmatched. This CDR3 spans 18 amino acids. CDR3 DNA sequence: TGCGCCAGCAGCCAAAGGGCAGGACCGGGACAGCAAAATCAGCCCCAGCATTTT. This sequence encodes CASSQRAGPGQQNQPQHF.

The CDR3 protein is CASSLSVSGNTIYF. The CDR3 DNA reads as TGTGCCAGCAGCTTATCGGTCTCTGGAAACACCATATATTTT. The chain joins TRBV7-9 to TRBJ1-3; D gene unclear. V was shortened by 2 bases and J by 0 bases, with 5 bases between the two germline ends. CDR3 length equals 14 residues. Looked up from germline, CDR1 is SEHNR and CDR2 is FQNEAQ (reference sequence).

This chain uses TRBV30 with TRBJ2-3; TRBD2 agrees at 8 bases. The CDR3 consists of 15 residues. The V and J ends lost 3 bases and 6 bases, in that order; junction bases with no gene match: 11. The germline V gene encodes CDR1 GTSNPN and CDR2 SVGIG (reference sequence). This CDR3 reads CAWRFPGLDRDTQYF. The CDR3 nucleotides are TGTGCCTGGAGATTCCCGGGACTAGATCGGGATACGCAGTATTTT.

Note on this clone: The same CDR3 can be traced to other DNA sequences in this sample. CDR3 sequence: CASSQGTGNQPQHF. The CDR3, as DNA: TGTGCCAGCAGCCAGGGAACAGGCAATCAGCCCCAGCATTTT. V gene TRBV7-9 combines with J gene TRBJ1-5, with D maybe TRBD1 (5 bases). The V gene's germline CDR1 is SEHNR and CDR2 FQNEAQ (reference sequence). The CDR3 length is 14 residues. V was trimmed by 5 bases and J by 2 bases, leaving 10 bases between them.

This clone was found once. The chain has TRBV19 and TRBJ2-5; TRBD1 is a possible D gene (7 bases). Germline V gene sequence: CDR1 LNHDA, CDR2 SQIVND (reference sequence). V lost 5 bases and J lost 4, with 17 bases in between. There are 15 residues in the CDR3. CDR3 nucleotides: TGTGCCAGTAGTGGAGGGGGACAGTGGATAGAGACCCAGTACTTC. It translates to CASSGGGQWIETQYF. The variable domain in full, completed from reference TRBV19 and TRBJ2-5, reads DGGITQSPKYLFRKEGQNVTLSCEQNLNHDAMYWYRQDPGQGLRLIYYSQIVNDFQKGDIAEGYSVSREKKESFPLTVTSAQKNPTAFYLCASSGGGQWIETQYFGPGTRLLVL.

The V gene is TRBV6-5, the J gene TRBJ2-7, with D perhaps matching TRBD2 (6 bases). The CDR3 runs to 14 residues. The V end lost 5 bases, the J end lost 5 bases, and 16 bases lay between the germline ends. Germline CDR1 MNHEY, CDR2 SVGAGI. The CDR3 spells CASSTKTTRNEQYF. As DNA, the CDR3 is TGTGCCAGCAGTACTAAGACGACTAGAAACGAGCAGTACTTC.

This rearrangement joins TRBV7-2 to TRBJ2-5, with D tentatively TRBD1 (5 bases). CDR1 and CDR2 (germline): SGHTA, FQGNSA. Trimming shortened V by 2 bases and J by 5 bases, and 12 bases separated the two germline ends. The CDR3 is 14 residues long. CDR3 loop: CASSLNQGPETQYF. The CDR3 DNA reads as TGTGCCAGCAGCTTAAATCAGGGCCCGGAGACCCAGTACTTC.

The chain is built from TRBV30 and TRBJ1-2, with D perhaps TRBD1 (5 bases). This CDR3 region has 13 residues. Trimming stripped 3 bases from V and 1 base from J, with 9 bases between. CDR1 GTSNPN and CDR2 SVGIG come from the germline V gene (reference sequence). This CDR3 is CAWSRDFNYGYTF. In DNA, the CDR3 is TGTGCCTGGAGCAGGGACTTTAACTATGGCTACACCTTC. Full variable domain (outside the CDR3, taken from reference TRBV30 and TRBJ1-2): SQTIHQWPATLVQPVGSPLSLECTVEGTSNPNLYWYRQAAGRGLQLLFYSVGIGQISSEVPQNLSASRPQDRQFILSSKKLLLSDSGFYLCAWSRDFNYGYTFGSGTRLTVV.

This rearrangement joins TRBV29-1 to TRBJ1-4; D is perhaps TRBD1 (6 bases). Germline assignment: CDR1 SQVTM and CDR2 ANQGSEA. This CDR3 has 12 amino acids. The V gene lost 4 bases and the J gene lost 12 bases, with 15 bases spanning the gap. The CDR3 region has the DNA TGCAGCGTTGCGGATAAGACAGGTGAACTGTTTTTT. Protein sequence: CSVADKTGELFF.

The chain couples TRBV5-6 to TRBJ2-7; no firm D call. This CDR3 contains 11 residues. Trimming took off 3 bases at V and 5 bases at J, with 6 bases between the two ends. Germline-derived CDR1 and CDR2 are SGHDT and YYEEEE. CDR3 sequence reads: CASSSFHEQYF. CDR3 DNA sequence: TGTGCCAGCAGCTCGTTCCACGAGCAGTACTTC.

The rearrangement uses TRBV3-1 (or the pseudogene TRBV3-2) and TRBJ2-7; D remains ambiguous. Germline V lookup: CDR1 LGHDT, CDR2 YNNKEL (reference sequence). V lost 1 base and J 1 base, leaving 11 bases between the germline ends. The length of the CDR3 is 15 residues. CDR3 nucleotides: TGTGCCAGCAGCCAAGTATCAAGCGCGTCCTACGAGCAGTACTTC. Translated, it gives CASSQVSSASYEQYF.

This chain joins TRBV6-5 and TRBJ1-2; D remains ambiguous. V was trimmed by 0 bases and J by 4 bases, leaving 15 bases between them. The CDR3 length is 16 residues. Germline CDR1 MNHEY, CDR2 SVGAGI. The CDR3 reads CASSYSTPGAVYGYTF. CDR3 coding DNA: TGTGCCAGCAGTTACTCAACCCCCGGAGCCGTCTATGGCTACACCTTC.

This chain joins TRBV3-1 (or the pseudogene TRBV3-2) and TRBJ1-1; no definite D call. V was shortened by 4 bases and J by 9 bases, with 12 bases between the two germline ends. From germline, CDR1 is LGHDT and CDR2 YNNKEL (reference sequence). This CDR3 spans 12 amino acids. This CDR3 is CASSPRERQAFF. DNA of the CDR3: TGTGCCAGCAGCCCCAGAGAGCGGCAAGCTTTCTTT.

The J gene is TRBJ1-4, the V gene TRBV12-3 or TRBV12-4; D not certain. V lost 6 bases, J lost 7 bases, and 12 bases lay in between. This CDR3 is 13 amino acids long. The CDR3 DNA reads as TGTGCCAGCAGCCCCCAGGTCGGTGAAAAACTGTTTTTT. It encodes CASSPQVGEKLFF.

Only a few counts were recorded for this clone. The chain couples TRBV9 to TRBJ1-2; D might be TRBD1 (6 bases). The CDR3 covers 14 residues. The V end was cut by 3 bases, the J end by 4 bases, with 13 bases between. Per the germline V gene, CDR1 is SGDLS and CDR2 is YYNGEE. In DNA form, the CDR3 reads TGTGCCAGCAGCGCACACAGGGAGGGCTATGGCTACACCTTC. Translation: CASSAHREGYGYTF. The complete variable domain, with remaining parts taken from reference TRBV9 and TRBJ1-2, reads DSGVTQTPKHLITATGQRVTLRCSPRSGDLSVYWYQQSLDQGLQFLIQYYNGEERAKGNILERFSAQQFPDLHSELNLSSLELGDSALYFCASSAHREGYGYTFGSGTRLTVV.

This clone has more than one count but fewer than ten. Additional DNA sequences in this sample encode the identical CDR3. The rearrangement links TRBV3-1 (or the pseudogene TRBV3-2) to TRBJ2-1; TRBD2 matches at 8 bases. V was pared by 2 bases and J by 10 bases, with 1 base of the junction left unmatched. This CDR3 is built from 12 residues. CDR1 and CDR2 (germline): LGHDT, YNNKEL (reference sequence). In DNA, the CDR3 is TGTGCCAGCAGCCAATTAGCGGGAGAGCAGTTCTTC. As protein: CASSQLAGEQFF.

The rearrangement joins TRBV29-1 to TRBJ1-1; TRBD1 matches at 8 bases. Germline assignment: CDR1 SQVTM and CDR2 ANQGSEA. V lost 7 bases to trimming and J lost 1 base; unmatched junction nucleotides: 5. This CDR3 is 13 amino acids long. CDR3 region: CSAAGGPNTEAFF. CDR3 nucleotides: TGCAGCGCCGCAGGGGGCCCGAACACTGAAGCTTTCTTT.

V gene TRBV6-6 combines with J gene TRBJ1-1; a weak D match, TRBD1 (6 bases). This CDR3 contains 14 residues. Trimming removed 5 bases at V and 4 bases at J, with 14 bases between. Germline V gene data show CDR1 as MNHNY and CDR2 as SVGAGI (reference sequence). CDR3 region: CASSLRQESTEAFF. CDR3 coding DNA: TGTGCCAGCAGTCTCAGACAGGAGAGCACTGAAGCTTTCTTT.

The chain combines TRBV5-4 with TRBJ2-5; D possibly corresponds to TRBD2 (6 bases). The ends were cut back, 5 bases at V and 2 bases at J, with 16 bases in the middle. The germline V gene encodes CDR1 SGHNT and CDR2 YYREEE (reference sequence). The CDR3 runs 15 residues. In nucleotides, the CDR3 is TGTGCCAGCAGACGGGGCGGGAAGCCACAAGAGACCCAGTACTTC. Translated, it gives CASRRGGKPQETQYF.

The rearrangement joins TRBV5-1 to TRBJ2-2; D ambiguous. The V end lost 6 bases, the J end lost 2 bases, and 11 bases lay between the germline ends. In germline, CDR1 is SGHRS, CDR2 YFSETQ. The CDR3 has 14 amino acids. The CDR3 bases are TGCGCCAGCATGAGGCAGACCAACACCGGGGAGCTGTTTTTT. Translation gives CASMRQTNTGELFF.

The chain links TRBV3-1 (or the pseudogene TRBV3-2) to TRBJ1-3, with 7 bases aligning to TRBD1. V gave up 1 base and J gave up 4 bases; unmatched junction bases: 4. CDR3 size: 15 residues. The germline V gene encodes CDR1 LGHDT and CDR2 YNNKEL (reference sequence). The CDR3 spells CASSQGQGTGNTIYF. The CDR3 nucleotides read TGTGCCAGCAGCCAAGGACAGGGAACGGGAAACACCATATATTTT.